What follows are 32 T cell receptor beta chains derived from one specimen sequenced in a study of blood T cell repertoires in COVID-19 (dated by TCRdb to the early 2020s). Libraries were made using the immunoSEQ multiplex PCR assay. As stored in TCRdb, this immuneACCESS dataset retains in-frame rearrangements with V and J assigned. A fraction of the clones does not appear; measured against another copy, unresolved V genes explain less than half of the discrepancy, and the remainder lacks a known reason. This sample comprises roughly 150,000 clones, roughly nine tenths of them detected only once. The ten largest clones take up roughly 19% of the sample. Sequenced material: peripheral blood. Receptors were obtained from a man in his sixties with active or convalescent COVID-19.

The CDR3 loop is CASSLDRESYNSPLHF. In DNA, the CDR3 is TGTGCCAGCAGCTTAGATAGAGAAAGCTATAATTCACCCCTCCACTTT. This chain joins TRBV11-2 and TRBJ1-6; D not certain. CDR3 length equals 16 residues. Germline V gives CDR1 SGHAT, CDR2 FQNNGV. The V gene lost 0 bases and the J gene lost 3 bases, with 9 bases spanning the gap.

The chain uses TRBV19 and TRBJ2-3, with TRBD1 matching over 8 bases. Per germline, CDR1 LNHDA and CDR2 SQIVND (reference sequence). The V segment lost 3 bases and the J segment 4 bases; nucleotides outside the gene matches: 12. This CDR3 has 17 amino acids. CDR3 sequence (DNA): TGTGCCAGTAGTATCCGCCTCGGACAGGGTAAGGCAGATACGCAGTATTTT. The encoded protein is CASSIRLGQGKADTQYF.

This sequence joins TRBV7-6 and TRBJ2-1; TRBD1 matches 7 bases. CDR1 is SGHVS, CDR2 FNYEAQ, per germline. The CDR3 is made up of 18 amino acids. Trimming cost V 5 bases and J 4 bases; bases outside gene matches: 17. CDR3 protein: CASSPYNAGQAVYNEQFF. The CDR3, as DNA: TGTGCCAGCAGCCCGTATAACGCAGGACAGGCGGTGTACAATGAGCAGTTCTTC.

V usage is TRBV7-2 and J usage is TRBJ2-3; D gene unclear. Germline V lookup: CDR1 SGHTA, CDR2 FQGNSA. The CDR3 is made up of 14 amino acids. V was shortened by 0 bases and J by 3 bases, with 7 bases between the two germline ends. The DNA for the CDR3 is TGTGCCAGCAGCTTAGCCTCTAGAACAGATACGCAGTATTTT. It translates to CASSLASRTDTQYF.

This chain connects TRBV21-1 to TRBJ2-7; the DNA was not used to check the table's D call, TRBD2. TRBV21-1 is deemed a pseudogene. The CDR3 is 13 residues long. This CDR3 is CASSKSPVDEQYF. The CDR3 DNA reads TGTGCCAGCAGCAAATCCCCGGTGGACGAGCAGTACTTC.

This chain links TRBV30 with TRBJ1-1; a possible D gene is TRBD1 (6 bases). Germline loops: CDR1 GTSNPN, CDR2 SVGIG (reference sequence). The CDR3 has 14 residues. V lost 4 bases and J 6 bases, leaving 18 bases between the germline ends. DNA for the CDR3: TGTGCCTGGACCCTGAGGGGGGGCTCGGCTGAAGCTTTCTTT. This sequence encodes CAWTLRGGSAEAFF.

DNA for the CDR3: TGTGCCAGTAGTAGGCTGACACCCAATGGCTACACCTTC. Translated: CASSRLTPNGYTF. The chain has TRBV19 and TRBJ1-2; D is unclear. Per germline, CDR1 LNHDA and CDR2 SQIVND (reference sequence). Trimming took off 4 bases at V and 6 bases at J, with 12 bases between the two ends. This CDR3 region has 13 residues.

This CDR3 is CASSLATGTYEQYF. CDR3 nucleotide sequence: TGTGCCAGCAGCTTAGCGACGGGGACCTACGAGCAGTACTTC. The chain is built from TRBV7-2 and TRBJ2-7, with D possibly matching TRBD2 (5 bases). CDR1 is SGHTA and CDR2 is FQGNSA in the germline V gene. The ends were cut back, 0 bases at V and 2 bases at J, with 8 bases in the middle. This CDR3 comprises 14 residues.

The J gene is TRBJ1-2, the V gene TRBV3-1 (or the pseudogene TRBV3-2); 7 nucleotides match TRBD1. CDR3 size: 14 residues. Trimming removed 3 bases from V and 3 bases from J; junction bases left unmatched: 4. CDR1 and CDR2 from the germline V gene are LGHDT and YNNKEL (reference sequence). CDR3 DNA: TGTGCCAGCAGCCATGGGGACAGACACTATGGCTACACCTTC. The encoded protein is CASSHGDRHYGYTF.

The chain has TRBV5-1 and TRBJ1-1, with TRBD1 matching over 7 bases. J lost 4 bases, V lost 0 bases, and 3 bases had no gene match. CDR3 length: 14 amino acids. CDR1 SGHRS and CDR2 YFSETQ come from the germline V gene. The CDR3, as DNA: TGCGCCAGCAGCTTGGGGGACAGATCCACTGAAGCTTTCTTT. Translation gives CASSLGDRSTEAFF. The entire variable domain, with the rest obtained from reference TRBV5-1 and TRBJ1-1, is as follows: KAGVTQTPRYLIKTRGQQVTLSCSPISGHRSVSWYQQTPGQGLQFLFEYFSETQRNKGNFPGRFSGRQFSNSRSEMNVSTLELGDSALYLCASSLGDRSTEAFFGQGTRLTVV.

V gene TRBV6-5 combines with J gene TRBJ2-3; tentative D call: TRBD2 (7 bases). Looked up from germline, CDR1 is MNHEY and CDR2 is SVGAGI. The CDR3 has 13 amino acids. V was clipped by 4 bases and J by 6 bases, with 11 bases between them. The CDR3 spells CASSWGGRDTQYF. The CDR3, as DNA: TGTGCCAGCAGTTGGGGGGGCCGGGATACGCAGTATTTT.

The V and J genes are TRBV6-4 and TRBJ1-1; D is undetermined. This CDR3 spans 13 amino acids. V was clipped by 3 bases and J by 1 base, with 6 bases between them. Germline V gene data show CDR1 as MRHNA and CDR2 as SNTAGT. The CDR3 DNA reads as TGTGCCAGCAGTGAACAGAGGAACACTGAAGCTTTCTTT. This gives the protein CASSEQRNTEAFF.

The chain links TRBV10-3 to TRBJ1-3; D is undetermined. Germline values: CDR1 ENHRY, CDR2 SYGVKD. This CDR3 spans 15 amino acids. V lost 0 bases to trimming and J lost 0 bases, with 6 bases between them. CDR3 sequence reads: CAISESASSGNTIYF. The CDR3 nucleotides read TGTGCCATCAGTGAGTCAGCGTCCTCTGGAAACACCATATATTTT.

The chain couples TRBV3-1 (or the pseudogene TRBV3-2) to TRBJ1-2; 10 bases are shared with TRBD1. The CDR3 loop spans 17 amino acids. CDR1 and CDR2 from the germline V gene are LGHDT and YNNKEL (reference sequence). The ends lost 1 base at V and 0 bases at J; junction bases unmatched: 5. CDR3 coding DNA: TGTGCCAGCAGCCAAGGGACAGGGGGATTCACTAACTATGGCTACACCTTC. This translates into CASSQGTGGFTNYGYTF.

The V and J genes are TRBV19 and TRBJ1-5; 8 bases match TRBD1. Germline CDR1 and CDR2: LNHDA and SQIVND (reference sequence). The CDR3 covers 17 residues. V lost 7 bases to trimming and J lost 3 bases; unmatched junction nucleotides: 14. The CDR3 DNA follows: TGTGCCAGTACCACATCGGGGGCAGGGGGCACCAATCAGCCCCAGCATTTT. It yields the protein CASTTSGAGGTNQPQHF.

The chain links TRBV18 to TRBJ2-3, with 8 bases aligning to TRBD1. The CDR3 covers 16 residues. The V segment lost 2 bases and the J segment 9 bases; nucleotides outside the gene matches: 13. CDR1 is KGHSH, CDR2 LQKENI, per germline. The CDR3 loop reads CASSPGTGLDRGTQYF. The CDR3 DNA sequence: TGTGCCAGCTCACCAGGGACAGGTCTGGATCGGGGAACGCAGTATTTT.

The chain links TRBV11-2 to TRBJ1-1; D uncertain. Trimming removed 0 bases from V and 2 bases from J, with 10 bases in between. The V gene's germline CDR1 is SGHAT and CDR2 FQNNGV. This CDR3 has 15 amino acids. The CDR3 sequence is CASSLELQTNTEAFF. The CDR3 region has the DNA TGTGCCAGCAGCTTAGAGCTGCAGACTAACACTGAAGCTTTCTTT. Filled out from reference TRBV11-2 and TRBJ1-1, the complete variable domain reads EAGVAQSPRYKIIEKRQSVAFWCNPISGHATLYWYQQILGQGPKLLIQFQNNGVVDDSQLPKDRFSAERLKGVDSTLKIQPAKLEDSAVYLCASSLELQTNTEAFFGQGTRLTVV.

The V call is TRBV7-7, the J call TRBJ2-2; 8 bases are shared with TRBD1. Trimming cost V 3 bases and J 1 base; bases outside gene matches: 1. This CDR3 comprises 15 residues. The V gene's germline CDR1 is SSHAT and CDR2 FNYEAQ (reference sequence). The CDR3 region is CASSLGQENTGELFF. CDR3 bases: TGTGCCAGCAGCTTGGGACAGGAGAACACCGGGGAGCTGTTTTTT.

This chain joins TRBV6-2 or TRBV6-3 and TRBJ1-5, with 9 bases lining up with TRBD1. The CDR3 loop spans 14 amino acids. Germline loops: CDR1 MNHEY, CDR2 SVGEGT. Losses at the gene ends were 5 bases for V and 10 bases for J; bases not matched to a gene: 9. For the CDR3, the DNA is TGTGCCAGCAGTGGGGGACAGGGCTATCGACCCCAGCATTTT. Encoded protein: CASSGGQGYRPQHF.

V usage is TRBV2 and J usage is TRBJ2-7; TRBD1 matches 7 bases. The CDR3 spans 15 residues. Germline V lookup: CDR1 SNHLY, CDR2 FYNNEI. V gave up 6 bases and J gave up 3 bases; unmatched junction bases: 11. CDR3 coding DNA: TGTGCCAGCAGGACGACGGGACAGAACCACTACGAGCAGTACTTC. It yields the protein CASRTTGQNHYEQYF.

The chain combines TRBV29-1 with TRBJ2-3; D remains ambiguous. Trimming left V 2 bases short and J 3 bases short, with 9 bases between. The CDR3 totals 13 residues. From germline, CDR1 is SQVTM and CDR2 ANQGSEA. The CDR3 sequence: CSVEMEITDTQYF. The CDR3, as DNA: TGCAGCGTTGAAATGGAGATTACAGATACGCAGTATTTT.

V and J are TRBV5-4 and TRBJ2-2; 11 positions match TRBD2. The V gene's germline CDR1 is SGHNT and CDR2 YYREEE (reference sequence). This CDR3 spans 16 amino acids. V lost 0 bases and J lost 4; bases outside the gene matches: 2. CDR3 nucleotide sequence: TGTGCCAGCAGCTTGGGCGGACTAGCGGGCACCGGGGAGCTGTTTTTT. Its protein is CASSLGGLAGTGELFF.

The chain combines TRBV11-2 with TRBJ2-7; D gene unclear. The CDR3 length is 11 residues. Trimming pared 5 bases from V and 12 bases from J, leaving 14 bases between. Germline CDR1 and CDR2: SGHAT and FQNNGV. The CDR3 reads CASSLLVDLYF. CDR3 coding DNA: TGTGCCAGCAGCCTCCTAGTCGACTTGTACTTC.

This sequence joins TRBV2 and TRBJ1-3; 8 nucleotides align to TRBD1. In germline, CDR1 is SNHLY, CDR2 FYNNEI. With V trimmed by 3 bases and J by 0 bases, 7 bases remained unmatched. CDR3 length equals 17 residues. The CDR3 nucleotides are TGTGCCAGCAGTGAGCAGGGGGCCGGGGTCTCTGGAAACACCATATATTTT. Amino acid sequence: CASSEQGAGVSGNTIYF.

As DNA, the CDR3 is TGCGCCAGCAGCTTGGGGGCGGGGGTTTACCAAGAGACCCAGTACTTC. Translated, it gives CASSLGAGVYQETQYF. This chain uses TRBV5-1 with TRBJ2-5, with 7 bases lining up with TRBD2. V lost 0 bases and J lost 0; bases outside the gene matches: 5. The CDR3 contains 16 residues. Germline values: CDR1 SGHRS, CDR2 YFSETQ.

This rearrangement joins TRBV6-4 to TRBJ1-1; D ambiguous. CDR1 is MRHNA, CDR2 SNTAGT, per germline. Trimming stripped 4 bases from V and 0 bases from J, with 9 bases between. The CDR3 length is 14 residues. CDR3: CASSVTHMNTEAFF. The CDR3 DNA reads TGTGCCAGCAGTGTTACCCACATGAACACTGAAGCTTTCTTT.

The DNA of the CDR3 is TGTGCCAGCAGCCAAGAGGGGCGGGACAGGGTCTACGAGCAGTACTTC. As protein: CASSQEGRDRVYEQYF. The rearrangement links TRBV3-1 (or the pseudogene TRBV3-2) to TRBJ2-7; 9 positions agree with TRBD1. CDR1 and CDR2 (germline): LGHDT, YNNKEL (reference sequence). Trimming took 0 bases from V and 3 from J; bases not matched to a gene: 6. The CDR3 totals 16 residues.

The chain couples TRBV7-2 to TRBJ1-4, with TRBD1 identical over 7 bases. After removal of 6 bases from V and 4 bases from J, the junction contained 8 bases not matched to a gene. This CDR3 is 15 amino acids long. Germline V CDR1 and CDR2: SGHTA, FQGNSA. CDR3 in DNA: TGTGCCAGCAGACAAAGGGACAGCTATAATGAAAAACTGTTTTTT. Amino acids: CASRQRDSYNEKLFF.

This clone was seen only once. This chain connects TRBV18 to TRBJ2-1, with D unclear. The CDR3 loop spans 13 amino acids. CDR1 is KGHSH and CDR2 is LQKENI in the germline V gene. V was clipped by 3 bases and J by 4 bases, with 7 bases between them. CDR3 in amino acids: CASSPADYNEQFF. The DNA for the CDR3 is TGTGCCAGCTCACCTGCGGATTACAATGAGCAGTTCTTC.

The chain combines TRBV18 with TRBJ1-4; D not certain. Germline V CDR1 and CDR2: KGHSH, LQKENI. The V and J ends lost 1 base and 7 bases respectively, with 10 bases between them. The CDR3 runs 14 residues. The CDR3 protein is CASSPRGEGEKLFF. CDR3 in DNA: TGTGCCAGCTCACCACGCGGGGAGGGTGAAAAACTGTTTTTT.

This chain links TRBV12-5 with TRBJ1-6; D is uncertain. V lost 1 base and J 5 bases, leaving 9 bases between the germline ends. This CDR3 contains 15 residues. Germline V gene data show CDR1 as LGHNT and CDR2 as FRNRAP. The CDR3 nucleotides are TGTGCTAGTGGTTTGGCCCGACATGATAATTCACCCCTCCACTTT. This sequence encodes CASGLARHDNSPLHF.

The chain has TRBV5-1 and TRBJ2-7; possibly TRBD1 for D (7 bases). CDR1 is SGHRS, CDR2 YFSETQ, per germline. The V end was cut by 0 bases, the J end by 2 bases, with 12 bases between. The CDR3 has 15 amino acids. CDR3 nucleotide sequence: TGCGCCAGCAGCTTGGATCAGGGGGGAACCTACGAGCAGTACTTC. Protein: CASSLDQGGTYEQYF. Full variable domain (missing parts from reference TRBV5-1 and TRBJ2-7): KAGVTQTPRYLIKTRGQQVTLSCSPISGHRSVSWYQQTPGQGLQFLFEYFSETQRNKGNFPGRFSGRQFSNSRSEMNVSTLELGDSALYLCASSLDQGGTYEQYFGPGTRLTVT.